The TCR beta chain described here comes from a study of blood T cells in healthy people across ages. General study results and limits: Higher diversity, along with more naive CD4+ cells, distinguished long-lived donors from aged donors. TCR beta diversity, measured per million T cells, fell in a roughly linear way with age.

Germline CDR1 and CDR2: SGHTA and FQGNSA. Trimming cost V 1 base and J 6 bases, with 15 bases left between them. This CDR3 comprises 15 residues. Worth noting for this clonotype: Its cognate antigen is unknown.

A sample-barcoded 5' primer and a J-beta primer mix were used in a second PCR of about 7 to 12 cycles. Each CDR3 protein gets one entry after TCRdb re-called the 5' RACE reads with MiXCR. The sample contains around 1.5 million distinct CDR3 sequences, 59% of which appear only once. The rearrangement uses TRBV7-2 and TRBJ1-1; unclear D gene. This TCR was recovered from a man aged 18 to 35 in good health. The sample taken for sequencing was blood. The DNA for the CDR3 is TGTGCCAGCAGCTTAGTTTCGGGGATTAGCGCTGAAGCTTTCTTT. Encoded protein: CASSLVSGISAEAFF.